This TCR beta chain was obtained from a study of shared clonotypes between healthy human individuals. About the research overall: Every donor yielded three CD4 naive, three CD4 memory, two CD8 naive and one CD8 memory plate. Study-level findings and limits: Among the subsets, naive ones generally showed larger estimated richness than memory ones.

Libraries were prepared by immunoSEQ multiplex PCR; TCRdb keeps only in-frame clonotypes and omits some of them. The sample includes 2 million to 2.5 million clones, less than 95% of them seen just once. Worth noting for this clone: Its target is unknown. Other DNA sequences in this specimen translate into the identical CDR3.

The CDR3 is 13 amino acids. The germline CDR1 and CDR2 sequences are MGHRA and YSYEKL. The V end was cut by 5 bases, the J end by 2 bases, with 10 bases between. Terminally differentiated effector memory CD45RA+ cells were excluded from the naive CD8 cells, which were CD45RO-negative and positively selected for CCR7. The genes are TRBV4-1 and TRBJ2-7; D perhaps matches TRBD2 (6 bases). Source material: naive CD8+ T cells sorted from blood. This TCR was sampled from a man between 18 and 35 years old in good health. As DNA, the CDR3 is TGCGCCAGCAGCTCTGGGACTGCCTACGAGCAGTACTTC. It translates to CASSSGTAYEQYF.